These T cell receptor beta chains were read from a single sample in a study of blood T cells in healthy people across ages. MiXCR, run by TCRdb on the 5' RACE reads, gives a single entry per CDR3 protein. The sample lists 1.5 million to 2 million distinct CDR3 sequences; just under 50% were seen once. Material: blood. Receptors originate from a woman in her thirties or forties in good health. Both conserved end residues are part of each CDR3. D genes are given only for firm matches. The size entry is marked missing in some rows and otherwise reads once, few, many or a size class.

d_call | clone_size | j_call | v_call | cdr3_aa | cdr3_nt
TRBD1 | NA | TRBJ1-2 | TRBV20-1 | CSAPGGAYGYTF | TGCAGTGCTCCAGGGGGGGCATATGGCTACACCTTC
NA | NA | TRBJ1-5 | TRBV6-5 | CASSYSYREPQHF | TGTGCCAGCAGTTACTCTTACCGGGAGCCCCAGCATTTT
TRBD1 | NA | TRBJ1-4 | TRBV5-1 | CASSLNRGTEKLFF | TGCGCCAGCAGCTTGAACAGGGGAACTGAAAAACTGTTTTTT
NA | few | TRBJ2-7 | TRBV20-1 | CSAKVLRWGEQYF | TGCAGTGCTAAGGTTTTGCGGTGGGGCGAGCAGTACTTC
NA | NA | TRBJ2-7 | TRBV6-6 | CASSYKLGPEEQYF | TGTGCCAGCAGTTACAAGCTGGGCCCGGAGGAGCAGTACTTC
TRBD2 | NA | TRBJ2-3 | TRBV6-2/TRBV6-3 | CASSFGTSEDTQYF | TGTGCCAGCAGCTTCGGGACTAGCGAGGATACGCAGTATTTT
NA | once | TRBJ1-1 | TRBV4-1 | CASSQEWPINTEAFF | TGCGCCAGCAGCCAAGAATGGCCGATTAACACTGAAGCTTTCTTT
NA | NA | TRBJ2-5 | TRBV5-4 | CASSSPLRQQETQYF | TGTGCCAGCAGCTCACCTCTCCGTCAGCAAGAGACCCAGTACTTC
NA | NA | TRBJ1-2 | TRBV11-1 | CASSGFEGQRKPYNYGYTF | TGTGCCAGCAGCGGCTTCGAAGGACAGAGAAAACCCTATAACTATGGCTACACCTTC
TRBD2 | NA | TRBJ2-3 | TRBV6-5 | CASSYSRGLAEYF | TGTGCCAGCAGTTACTCCCGGGGACTAGCGGAGTATTTT
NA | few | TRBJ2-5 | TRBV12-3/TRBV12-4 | CASSNRRAQETQYF | TGTGCCAGCAGTAACCGACGGGCCCAAGAGACCCAGTACTTC
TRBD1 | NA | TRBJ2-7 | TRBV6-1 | CASSVSPGQGSYEQYF | TGTGCCAGCAGTGTATCGCCGGGACAGGGCTCCTACGAGCAGTACTTC
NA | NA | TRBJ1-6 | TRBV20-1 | CSAPDSPVHHF | TGCAGTGCTCCCGACAGCCCAGTTCACCACTTT
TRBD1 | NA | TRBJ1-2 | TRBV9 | CASSVGGGGYGYTF | TGTGCCAGCAGCGTAGGAGGGGGCGGCTATGGCTACACCTTC
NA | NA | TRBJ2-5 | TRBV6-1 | CASSDKTGGETQYF | TGTGCCAGCAGTGACAAAACAGGTGGAGAGACCCAGTACTTC
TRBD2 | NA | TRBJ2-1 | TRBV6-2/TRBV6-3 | CASSYFRRLAGQSSYNEQFF | TGTGCCAGCAGTTACTTCAGGAGACTAGCGGGCCAAAGCTCCTACAATGAGCAGTTCTTC
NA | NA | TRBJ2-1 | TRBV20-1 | CSASSGTGNEQFF | TGCAGTGCTAGTTCCGGGACGGGCAATGAGCAGTTCTTC
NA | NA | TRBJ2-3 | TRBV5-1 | CASSLERLKDTQYF | TGCGCCAGCAGCTTGGAGCGGCTTAAAGATACGCAGTATTTT
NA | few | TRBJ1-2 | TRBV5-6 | CASSSPEGYGYTF | TGTGCCAGCAGCTCTCCGGAAGGCTATGGCTACACCTTC
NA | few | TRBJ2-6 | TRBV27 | CASSLAAGSSGANVLTF | TGTGCCAGCAGTCTCGCAGCAGGGAGCTCTGGGGCCAACGTCCTGACTTTC
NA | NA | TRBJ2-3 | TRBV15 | CAISRGGGKTDTQYF | TGTGCCATCAGCAGAGGAGGGGGCAAAACAGATACGCAGTATTTT
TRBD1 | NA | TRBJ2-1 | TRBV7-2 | CASSPPWGQGYNEQFF | TGTGCCAGCAGCCCTCCCTGGGGACAGGGATACAATGAGCAGTTCTTC
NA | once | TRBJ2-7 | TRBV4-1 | CASSQDSPSPFYEQYF | TGCGCCAGCAGCCAAGATTCCCCATCCCCCTTTTACGAGCAGTACTTC
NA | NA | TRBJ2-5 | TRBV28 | CASGSRDRISETQYF | TGTGCCAGCGGATCCCGGGACCGGATCTCGGAGACCCAGTACTTC
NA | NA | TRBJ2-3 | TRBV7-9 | CASTPRGFSTDTQYF | TGTGCCAGCACCCCGCGGGGATTCAGCACAGATACGCAGTATTTT
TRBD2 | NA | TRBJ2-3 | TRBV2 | CASNPRLAVMSSTDAQYF | TGTGCCAGCAACCCTCGGCTAGCGGTCATGTCTAGTACAGATGCGCAGTATTTT
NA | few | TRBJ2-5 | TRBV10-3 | CAIGTSDQETQYF | TGTGCCATCGGGACTTCTGATCAAGAGACCCAGTACTTC
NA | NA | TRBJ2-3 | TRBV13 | CASSLGLKDTQYF | TGTGCCAGCAGCTTAGGCCTGAAAGATACGCAGTATTTT
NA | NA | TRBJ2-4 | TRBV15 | CATSSESGLGAKNIQYF | TGTGCCACCAGCAGTGAGTCAGGGTTGGGAGCCAAAAACATTCAGTACTTC
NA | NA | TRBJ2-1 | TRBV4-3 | CASSQDTVNEQFF | TGCGCCAGCAGCCAAGATACGGTTAATGAGCAGTTCTTC
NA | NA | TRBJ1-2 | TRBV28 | CASSLSRSGVYGYTF | TGTGCCAGCAGTTTATCCAGATCGGGGGTATATGGCTACACCTTC
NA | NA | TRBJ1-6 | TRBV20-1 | CSVPRRTYNSPLHF | TGCAGTGTCCCACGACGGACGTATAATTCACCCCTCCACTTT
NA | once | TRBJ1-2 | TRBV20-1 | CSATTAELGYTF | TGCAGTGCCACTACGGCAGAACTTGGCTACACCTTC
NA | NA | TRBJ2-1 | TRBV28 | CASSPASSFDNEQFF | TGTGCCAGCAGTCCCGCATCCTCCTTTGACAATGAGCAGTTCTTC
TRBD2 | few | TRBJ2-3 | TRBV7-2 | CASSLAAGGSDTQYF | TGTGCCAGCAGCTTAGCAGCGGGGGGGTCAGATACGCAGTATTTT
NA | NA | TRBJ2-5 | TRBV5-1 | CASSLEGSKTNEQYF | TGCGCCAGCAGCTTGGAAGGGAGTAAGACGAATGAGCAGTACTTC
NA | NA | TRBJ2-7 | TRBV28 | CASGAAGAYNEQYF | TGTGCCAGCGGGGCGGCAGGGGCCTACAATGAGCAGTACTTC
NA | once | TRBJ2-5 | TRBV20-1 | CSADLSGGRGKYF | TGCAGTGCTGATCTATCCGGTGGACGAGGAAAGTACTTC
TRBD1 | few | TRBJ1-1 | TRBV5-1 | CASRAPGTENTEAFF | TGCGCCAGCAGGGCCCCCGGGACAGAGAACACTGAAGCTTTCTTT
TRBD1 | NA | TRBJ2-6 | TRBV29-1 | CSVVGQGGSGANVLTF | TGCAGCGTCGTCGGACAGGGAGGTTCCGGGGCCAACGTCCTGACTTTC
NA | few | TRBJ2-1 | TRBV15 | CATSREWGNEQFF | TGTGCCACCAGCAGAGAGTGGGGCAATGAGCAGTTCTTC
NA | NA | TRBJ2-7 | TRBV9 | CASSVYEGYNEQYF | TGTGCCAGCAGCGTATACGAGGGGTACAATGAGCAGTACTTC
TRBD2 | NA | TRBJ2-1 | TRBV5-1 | CASSRLSGGANEQFF | TGCGCCAGCAGCCGACTAAGCGGGGGGGCCAATGAGCAGTTCTTC
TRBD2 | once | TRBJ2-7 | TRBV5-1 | CASSLGVSGGATNEQYF | TGCGCCAGCAGCTTGGGAGTCAGCGGGGGGGCTACCAATGAGCAGTACTTC
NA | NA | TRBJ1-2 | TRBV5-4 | CASSPLRRYGYTF | TGTGCCAGCAGCCCACTTCGACGCTATGGCTACACCTTC
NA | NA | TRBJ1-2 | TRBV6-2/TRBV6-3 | CASSQALYGYTF | TGTGCCAGCAGTCAAGCACTCTATGGCTACACCTTC
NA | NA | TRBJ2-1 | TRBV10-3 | CAISPGGGRFRGGNEQFF | TGTGCCATCAGTCCCGGAGGGGGGCGTTTTCGTGGAGGGAATGAGCAGTTCTTC
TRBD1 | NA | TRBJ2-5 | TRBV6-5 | CASSLRQGRQYF | TGTGCCAGCAGCCTGAGACAGGGGAGACAGTACTTC
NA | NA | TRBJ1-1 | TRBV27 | CASSWARAGSGEAFF | TGTGCCAGCAGTTGGGCCCGGGCAGGGTCGGGCGAAGCTTTCTTT